This TCR beta chain was observed in a study of shared clonotypes between healthy human individuals. Study overall: Each donor had three CD4 naive, three CD4 memory, two CD8 naive and one CD8 memory plate.

Per the germline V gene, CDR1 is GTSNPN and CDR2 is SVGIG (reference sequence). The CDR3 runs 16 residues. V dropped 0 bases and J dropped 4 bases, with 18 bases sitting between them. Sorted-subset replicate PCRs used 200 ng DNA, some 31,000 T cell genomes. The table came from immunoSEQ multiplex PCR; TCRdb's copy has only in-frame clones and leaves some out. The sample lists about 1 million clones, 65% to 75% seen once, with around 1.5% in the top ten. Comment on this clone: Its antigen is undetermined.

Study results and limitations: Donor scarcity curtailed the genetic and exposure-history diversity represented herein. Among a handful of donors, roughly 5% of naive CD4 clonotypes were found in common.

The receptor was isolated from a man aged 18 to 30 in good health. The V and J genes are TRBV30 and TRBJ1-1; D gene uncertain. Input material: memory CD4+ T cells sorted from blood. The subset denotes: CD45RA-negative fraction. In nucleotides, the CDR3 is TGTGCCTGGAGTGTAAGGTCTCTACGGGGTGTCACTGAAGCTTTCTTT. It translates to CAWSVRSLRGVTEAFF.